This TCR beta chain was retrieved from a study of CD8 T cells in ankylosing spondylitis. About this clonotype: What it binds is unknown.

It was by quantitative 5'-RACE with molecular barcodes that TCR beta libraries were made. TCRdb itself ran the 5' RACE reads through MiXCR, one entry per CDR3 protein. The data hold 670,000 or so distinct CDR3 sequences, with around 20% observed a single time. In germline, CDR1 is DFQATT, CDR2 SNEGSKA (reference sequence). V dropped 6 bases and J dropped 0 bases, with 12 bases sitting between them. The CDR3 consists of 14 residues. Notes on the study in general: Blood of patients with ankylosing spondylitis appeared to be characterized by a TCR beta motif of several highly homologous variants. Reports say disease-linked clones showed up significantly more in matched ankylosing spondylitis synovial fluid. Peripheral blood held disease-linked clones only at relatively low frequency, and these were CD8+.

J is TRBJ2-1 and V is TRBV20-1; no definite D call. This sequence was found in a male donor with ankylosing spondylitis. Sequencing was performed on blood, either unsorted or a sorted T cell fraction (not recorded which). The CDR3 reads CSALTEPSYNEQFF. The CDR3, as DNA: TGCAGTGCCCTCACAGAACCCTCCTACAATGAGCAGTTCTTC.